These 6 T cell receptor beta chains were all obtained from the same sample, sequenced in a study of human T cells and chemical hapten exposure. TCRdb re-derived calls from the RACE reads in MiXCR, one entry per CDR3 protein. The sample yields around 380,000 distinct CDR3 sequences, around 4.8% seen once. As to time point: patch test 1, 2 weeks after DPC sensitization. Treatment in this sample: therapeutic diphenylcyclopropenone sensitization with weekly scalp DPC. This specimen consisted of whole blood, obtained in connection with sensitization to the hapten diphenylcyclopropenone (DPC). These receptors originate from a woman aged 45-65 years with alopecia areata. Some clones in this sample may be carry-over from other donors' samples.

There are a few counts of this clonotype. The CDR3 DNA is TGTGCCAGCAGCCAAATGGTCAGGAATGGCTACACCTTC. Translating gives CASSQMVRNGYTF. This chain connects TRBV3-1 to TRBJ1-2; the D is unclear. V was pared by 2 bases and J by 6 bases, with 10 bases between. Germline V gene lookup returns CDR1 LGHDT and CDR2 YNNKEL (reference sequence). CDR3 length: 13 residues. The full variable domain, its missing parts supplied by reference TRBV3-1 and TRBJ1-2, is DTAVSQTPKYLVTQMGNDKSIKCEQNLGHDTMYWYKQDSKKFLKIMFSYNNKELIINETVPNRFSPKSPDKAHLNLHINSLELGDSAVYFCASSQMVRNGYTFGSGTRLTVV.

This clonotype has a count of ten or more. The chain carries TRBV27 and TRBJ1-2, with D possibly being TRBD1 (6 bases). Germline-derived CDR1 and CDR2 are MNHEY and SMNVEV (reference sequence). The CDR3 has 13 residues. V shed 6 bases and J shed 8 bases, with 16 bases lying between them. The CDR3 DNA sequence: TGTGCCAGCAGACCCCGGGGGGCGGGGGGCTACACCTTC. Residues: CASRPRGAGGYTF.

This chain uses TRBV5-1 with TRBJ2-3; D tentatively fits TRBD1 or TRBD2 (5 bases each). The CDR3 has 15 amino acids. V was pared by 1 base and J by 0 bases, with 9 bases between. The germline CDR1 and CDR2 sequences are SGHRS and YFSETQ. The CDR3 reads CASSLRGVSTDTQYF. CDR3 sequence (DNA): TGCGCCAGCAGCTTGAGGGGAGTTAGCACAGATACGCAGTATTTT.

In its sample, this clonotype was seen many times. The chain has TRBV28 and TRBJ2-1, with 7 bases identical to TRBD2. This CDR3 spans 12 amino acids. Germline values: CDR1 MDHEN, CDR2 SYDVKM. J lost 8 bases, V lost 5 bases, and 3 bases had no gene match. CDR3 residues: CASSMTSYEQFF. DNA for the CDR3: TGTGCCAGCAGTATGACTAGCTATGAGCAGTTCTTC.

This clonotype was seen many times. V and J are TRBV20-1 and TRBJ1-2; a weak D match, TRBD1 (5 bases). Trimming pared 3 bases from V and 6 bases from J, leaving 8 bases between. The CDR3 extends over 11 amino acids. CDR1 is DFQATT and CDR2 is SNEGSKA in the germline V gene (reference sequence). The CDR3 DNA reads TGCAGTGCTAGCTCGGGGGATGGCTACACCTTC. This encodes CSASSGDGYTF.

The rearrangement links TRBV6-5 to TRBJ1-1, with 8 positions matching TRBD1. CDR3 size: 16 residues. Germline trimming cut 0 bases from V and 5 bases from J; bases unmatched to any gene: 8. Per germline, CDR1 MNHEY and CDR2 SVGAGI. The DNA of the CDR3 is TGTGCCAGCAGTTACTCGAGTTCAGGGGGCTTGACTGAAGCTTTCTTT. This gives the protein CASSYSSSGGLTEAFF.